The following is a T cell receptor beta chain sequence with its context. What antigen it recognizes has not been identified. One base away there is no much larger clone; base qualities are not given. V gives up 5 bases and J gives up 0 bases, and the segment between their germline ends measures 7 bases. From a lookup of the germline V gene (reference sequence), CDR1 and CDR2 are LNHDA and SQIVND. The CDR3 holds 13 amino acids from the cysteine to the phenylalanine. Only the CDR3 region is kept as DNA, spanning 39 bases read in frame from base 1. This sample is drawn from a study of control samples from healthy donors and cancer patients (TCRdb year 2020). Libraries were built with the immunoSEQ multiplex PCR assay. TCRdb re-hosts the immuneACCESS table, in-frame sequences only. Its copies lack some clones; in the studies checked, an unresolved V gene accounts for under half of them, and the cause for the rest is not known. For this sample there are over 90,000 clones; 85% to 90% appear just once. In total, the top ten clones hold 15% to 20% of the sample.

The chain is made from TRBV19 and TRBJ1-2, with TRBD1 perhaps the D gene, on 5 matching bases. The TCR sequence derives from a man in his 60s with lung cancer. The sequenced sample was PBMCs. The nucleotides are TGTGCCAGTAGTCTAGGGGCTAACTATGGCTACACCTTC. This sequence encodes CASSLGANYGYTF. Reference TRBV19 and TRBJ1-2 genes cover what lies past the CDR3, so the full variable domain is DGGITQSPKYLFRKEGQNVTLSCEQNLNHDAMYWYRQDPGQGLRLIYYSQIVNDFQKGDIAEGYSVSREKKESFPLTVTSAQKNPTAFYLCASSLGANYGYTFGSGTRLTVV.